The 25 T cell receptor beta chains listed next were all sequenced from one sample in a study of blood T cell repertoires in COVID-19. Produced via immunoSEQ multiplex PCR; TCRdb's table is partial and in-frame only. The data contain approximately 210,000 clones, approximately 80% of them singletons. The sequenced sample was PBMCs or T cells enriched from blood (not recorded which). These receptor sequences come from a man under 40 with acute COVID-19.

The CDR3 DNA reads as TGTGCCACCAGTGACGAAGACCGGGACAGACAGTACTTC. This sequence encodes CATSDEDRDRQYF. The rearrangement joins TRBV24-1 to TRBJ2-4; 7 bases agree with TRBD1. The length of the CDR3 is 13 residues. CDR1 is KGHDR and CDR2 is SFDVKD in the germline V gene. After removal of 4 bases from V and 13 bases from J, the junction contained 9 bases not matched to a gene.

The chain carries TRBV2 and TRBJ2-2, with D maybe TRBD1 (5 bases). The CDR3 consists of 15 residues. The germline gives CDR1 SNHLY, CDR2 FYNNEI. Trimming removed 1 base at V and 1 base at J, with 7 bases between. In nucleotides, the CDR3 is TGTGCCAGCAGTGAAGAGGGGTTGAACACCGGGGAGCTGTTTTTT. It codes for CASSEEGLNTGELFF.

Concerning this clone: The same CDR3 arises from other DNA sequences in this sample as well. CDR3 protein: CASSVVPGTGELFF. The CDR3 DNA is TGTGCCAGCAGCGTAGTTCCGGGTACCGGGGAGCTGTTTTTT. The chain employs TRBV9 and TRBJ2-2, with D uncertain. CDR1 SGDLS and CDR2 YYNGEE come from the germline V gene. V lost 0 bases, J lost 5 bases, and 8 bases lay in between. This CDR3 is built from 14 residues. The complete variable domain, with remaining parts taken from reference TRBV9 and TRBJ2-2, reads DSGVTQTPKHLITATGQRVTLRCSPRSGDLSVYWYQQSLDQGLQFLIQYYNGEERAKGNILERFSAQQFPDLHSELNLSSLELGDSALYFCASSVVPGTGELFFGEGSRLTVL.

The chain has TRBV27 and TRBJ2-2; D remains unclear. The CDR3 consists of 13 residues. Per germline, CDR1 MNHEY and CDR2 SMNVEV (reference sequence). The germline V and J ends were trimmed by 6 bases and 6 bases, with 11 bases remaining between them. The CDR3 nucleotides read TGTGCCAGCAGGTTCTTAGAGGCCGGGGAGCTGTTTTTT. It codes for CASRFLEAGELFF.

The chain employs TRBV6-1 and TRBJ1-1; D unresolved. Trimming stripped 0 bases from V and 1 base from J, with 9 bases between. CDR1 MNHNS and CDR2 SASEGT come from the germline V gene. The CDR3 has 15 residues. The CDR3 sequence is CASSEASQWNTEAFF. The CDR3 DNA is TGTGCCAGCAGTGAAGCGTCACAGTGGAACACTGAAGCTTTCTTT.

The V gene is TRBV9, the J gene TRBJ1-2; 9 bases are a match to TRBD1. Germline V gives CDR1 SGDLS, CDR2 YYNGEE. The CDR3 is 17 amino acids. The junction had 10 bases not matched to a gene; V was cut back by 2 bases and J by 2 bases. The DNA for the CDR3 is TGTGCCAGCAGCGTTTCCGGGACAGGGACTCGCAACTATGGCTACACCTTC. Its protein is CASSVSGTGTRNYGYTF.

The chain recombines TRBV5-1 with TRBJ1-5; 8 bases are shared with TRBD1. From germline, CDR1 is SGHRS and CDR2 YFSETQ. This CDR3 has 15 residues. After removal of 4 bases from V and 6 bases from J, the junction contained 9 bases not matched to a gene. This CDR3 is CASSPQGGNRQPQHF. CDR3 nucleotides: TGCGCCAGCAGCCCACAGGGGGGGAATCGTCAGCCCCAGCATTTT.

The chain couples TRBV9 to TRBJ1-4, with D perhaps matching TRBD1 (6 bases). The germline V gene has CDR1 SGDLS and CDR2 YYNGEE. The CDR3 runs 17 residues. V was shortened by 0 bases and J by 6 bases, with 18 bases between the two germline ends. In nucleotides, the CDR3 is TGTGCCAGCAGCGTAGGTGTCCGGACAGCGGCAGATGAAAAACTGTTTTTT. Protein: CASSVGVRTAADEKLFF.

This sequence joins TRBV14 and TRBJ2-3; the match to TRBD1 covers 7 bases. With V trimmed by 3 bases and J by 5 bases, 8 bases remained unmatched. This CDR3 spans 15 amino acids. In germline, CDR1 is SGHDN, CDR2 FVKESK. The CDR3 bases are TGTGCCAGCAGCCAGGGGTTGAGGGGGCAAGATACGCAGTATTTT. Protein product: CASSQGLRGQDTQYF. The full variable domain, with the rest looked up from reference TRBV14 and TRBJ2-3, is EAGVTQFPSHSVIEKGQTVTLRCDPISGHDNLYWYRRVMGKEIKFLLHFVKESKQDESGMPNNRFLAERTGGTYSTLKVQPAELEDSGVYFCASSQGLRGQDTQYFGPGTRLTVL.

This rearrangement joins TRBV27 to TRBJ1-5, with a weak D call TRBD1 (6 bases). CDR1 and CDR2 from the germline V gene are MNHEY and SMNVEV (reference sequence). V was cut by 6 bases and J by 2 bases, with 20 bases left in between. This CDR3 has 17 residues. The CDR3 reads CASRDNSQGLGNQPQHF. The CDR3 DNA reads as TGTGCCAGCAGGGATAACTCACAGGGCCTTGGCAATCAGCCCCAGCATTTT.

The chain links TRBV6-5 to TRBJ1-2; possibly TRBD1 for D (5 bases). The CDR3 extends over 13 amino acids. Germline CDR1 reads MNHEY; CDR2 reads SVGAGI. V was shortened by 6 bases and J by 2 bases, with 10 bases between the two germline ends. For the CDR3, the DNA is TGTGCCAGCAGCCCGGGGGGAAACTATGGCTACACCTTC. This codes for CASSPGGNYGYTF.

This chain links TRBV12-3 or TRBV12-4 with TRBJ2-7; no clear D gene. Trimming removed 6 bases from V and 3 bases from J, with 9 bases in between. The CDR3 is 12 residues long. Written as DNA, the CDR3 is TGTGCCAGCAGCCTATTTCTCTACGAGCAGTACTTC. Amino acid sequence: CASSLFLYEQYF.

The chain combines TRBV5-1 with TRBJ2-1, with 11 bases identical to TRBD2. Germline CDR1 reads SGHRS; CDR2 reads YFSETQ. This CDR3 has 17 amino acids. Germline trimming cut 0 bases from V and 9 bases from J; bases unmatched to any gene: 11. The CDR3 bases are TGCGCCAGCAGCTTGGAAGTCGTCGGGACTAGCGGTGGTGAGCAGTTCTTC. It codes for CASSLEVVGTSGGEQFF.

The chain employs TRBV28 and TRBJ2-5; 8 nucleotides line up with TRBD1. The CDR3 sequence is 13 residues long. Germline V CDR1 and CDR2: MDHEN, SYDVKM. Trimming at V came to 8 bases and at J to 3 bases, leaving 5 bases not matched to a gene. The CDR3 DNA is TGTGCCAGCTTGGACAGGGACAAAGAGACCCAGTACTTC. Protein sequence: CASLDRDKETQYF.

The J gene is TRBJ1-1, the V gene TRBV6-5, with D maybe TRBD1 (6 bases). V was shortened by 4 bases and J by 2 bases, with 14 bases between the two germline ends. The CDR3 runs 15 residues. Per germline, CDR1 MNHEY and CDR2 SVGAGI. CDR3 amino acids: CASSSRQDLNTEAFF. For the CDR3, the DNA is TGTGCCAGCAGTTCTAGACAGGACCTAAACACTGAAGCTTTCTTT.

Worth noting for this clone: A read error is possible here, since a much larger clone lies one base away. The rearrangement joins TRBV14 to TRBJ2-3; TRBD2 aligns across 8 bases. J was trimmed by 4 bases and V by 0 bases; bases with no gene match: 3. This CDR3 comprises 15 residues. The V gene's germline CDR1 is SGHDN and CDR2 FVKESK. CDR3 nucleotides: TGTGCCAGCAGCCAAGATCGGCGGGGGGCAGATACGCAGTATTTT. It specifies CASSQDRRGADTQYF.

This clone was seen more than once but under ten times. The J gene is TRBJ1-2, the V gene TRBV21-1; TRBD1, the D gene given by the table, was not confirmed from the DNA. TRBV21-1 is a pseudogene segment. CDR3 length: 16 residues. The CDR3 spells CASSKTVQGPNYGYTF. In nucleotides, the CDR3 is TGTGCCAGCAGCAAAACCGTACAGGGCCCTAACTATGGCTACACCTTC.

The table lists this clone with a few counts. DNA of the CDR3: TGTGCCAGCACCCAGACAGGGAGTCATGGCTACACCTTC. Translating it yields CASTQTGSHGYTF. This chain joins TRBV6-5 and TRBJ1-2, with 7 nucleotides matching TRBD1. CDR3 length: 13 residues. Trimming at V came to 7 bases and at J to 6 bases, leaving 8 bases not matched to a gene. CDR1 is MNHEY and CDR2 is SVGAGI in the germline V gene.

The genes are TRBV6-5 and TRBJ1-1; 9 bases align to TRBD1. Germline loops: CDR1 MNHEY, CDR2 SVGAGI. Trimming cost V 6 bases and J 11 bases; bases outside gene matches: 7. The CDR3 has 12 residues. CDR3 sequence reads: CASSVRQGDAFF. The CDR3 DNA sequence: TGTGCCAGCAGCGTTAGACAGGGGGATGCTTTCTTT.

This clone turned up a few times. The chain combines TRBV10-3 with TRBJ2-5, with D possibly TRBD2 on 7 matching bases. V shed 2 bases and J shed 5 bases, with 12 bases lying between them. CDR1 and CDR2 from the germline V gene are ENHRY and SYGVKD. CDR3 length: 14 residues. The CDR3 bases are TGTGCCATCAGTGAGCGGGGGGCGAAGGAGACCCAGTACTTC. It is translated as CAISERGAKETQYF.

This clone was found once. The chain is built from TRBV28 and TRBJ1-2, with 10 bases lining up with TRBD1. Per the germline V gene, CDR1 is MDHEN and CDR2 is SYDVKM. V trimming: 5 bases; J trimming: 4 bases; junction bases outside the gene matches: 10. The CDR3 is 16 amino acids. The CDR3 region is CASSIRGTGVFYGYTF. The CDR3 DNA sequence: TGTGCCAGCAGTATTAGGGGGACAGGGGTTTTCTATGGCTACACCTTC.

The chain combines TRBV28 with TRBJ1-5, with 9 bases aligning to TRBD1. This CDR3 has 16 amino acids. The V gene end was trimmed by 4 bases and the J gene end by 7 bases; junction bases not matched to a gene: 11. CDR1 is MDHEN and CDR2 is SYDVKM in the germline V gene. The CDR3 DNA is TGTGCCAGCAGTTCCTCCGGGACAGGGTCGCGGCAGCCCCAGCATTTT. Its protein product is CASSSSGTGSRQPQHF.

V gene TRBV5-6 combines with J gene TRBJ2-1; D is possibly TRBD2 (5 bases). CDR1 SGHDT and CDR2 YYEEEE come from the germline V gene. V was pared by 2 bases and J by 9 bases, with 15 bases between. The CDR3 contains 14 residues. This chain's CDR3 is CASSFGSPAGEQFF. In nucleotides, the CDR3 is TGTGCCAGCAGCTTTGGGTCTCCCGCGGGTGAGCAGTTCTTC.

This clone was seen more than once but under ten times. The V gene is TRBV6-1, the J gene TRBJ2-4; no reliable D call. CDR1 is MNHNS, CDR2 SASEGT, per germline. The CDR3 runs 15 residues. V gave up 2 bases and J gave up 0 bases, with 8 bases separating them. CDR3 in amino acids: CASSEIGLAKNIQYF. The DNA for the CDR3 is TGTGCCAGCAGTGAAATCGGGTTAGCCAAAAACATTCAGTACTTC.

The gene calls are TRBV6-2 or TRBV6-3 and TRBJ2-5, with D possibly being TRBD2 (5 bases). The V end was cut by 2 bases, the J end by 1 base, with 8 bases between. From germline, CDR1 is MNHEY and CDR2 SVGEGT. The CDR3 runs to 14 residues. The CDR3 region is CASSYAGIQETQYF. The CDR3 DNA is TGTGCCAGCAGTTACGCCGGGATCCAAGAGACCCAGTACTTC.